The T cell receptor (beta chain) under discussion was sequenced for a study of CD8 T cells in ankylosing spondylitis. CDR3 length equals 14 residues. Germline V gene sequence: CDR1 SGHRS, CDR2 YFSETQ. The germline V and J ends were trimmed by 4 bases and 3 bases, with 13 bases remaining between them. A remark on this clonotype: The antigen remains undetermined.

By quantitative 5'-RACE with molecular barcodes, the TCR beta libraries were made. MiXCR, run by TCRdb on the 5' RACE reads, gives a single entry per CDR3 protein. The sample lists hundreds of thousands of distinct CDR3 sequences; roughly a quarter were seen once. Study-level findings and limits: Researchers report that disease-linked clones proved CD8+ and relatively rare in peripheral blood. In the blood and synovial fluid of reactive arthritis, some motif variants had been previously reported. A motif of eight or nine highly homologous TCR beta variants was seen as apparently characteristic of ankylosing spondylitis blood. Disease-associated clones were reportedly significantly overrepresented in matched ankylosing spondylitis synovial fluid.

Sequencing used blood, either unsorted or a sorted T cell fraction (not recorded which). This sequence joins TRBV5-1 and TRBJ1-2, with D possibly being TRBD1 (5 bases). The sequence was obtained from a male donor with ankylosing spondylitis. In DNA form, the CDR3 reads TGCGCCAGCAGCACAGGATCTTCAGACTATGGCTACACCTTC. It is translated as CASSTGSSDYGYTF.